This T cell receptor beta chain emerged from a study of T cell changes during pregnancy in multiple sclerosis. Profiling relied on immunoSEQ multiplex PCR, and the TCRdb table lists in-frame clones only, not all of them. The table has roughly 37,000 clones, around 91% seen once. Trimming removed 6 bases from V and 7 bases from J; junction bases left unmatched: 4. The CDR3 totals 14 residues. The germline V gene has CDR1 LGHNT and CDR2 FRNRAP. The sequences come from CD4+ T cells from peripheral blood mononuclear cells, collected in the second trimester of pregnancy. This sequence originates from a female donor in good health, enrolled as a control in a pregnancy study. The V and J genes are TRBV12-5 and TRBJ1-6; 9 bases fit TRBD1. CDR3 bases: TGTGCTAGTGGATCGGACAGGGGCAATTCACCCCTCCACTTT. Its protein is CASGSDRGNSPLHF.